The T cell receptor beta chain described here comes from a study of Graves' ophthalmopathy and Graves' hyperthyroidism (dated 2018 in TCRdb). A note on the overall study: Peripheral blood samples were taken at the time of initial diagnosis, before any treatment was given. TCR beta repertoire signatures were used to distinguish Graves' ophthalmopathy from Graves' hyperthyroidism and to predict progression to ophthalmopathy. In total, 120 to 150 blood samples were TCR-sequenced: under 45 ophthalmopathy, approximately 80 hyperthyroidism and some 17 hyperthyroidism-to-ophthalmopathy patients. Following sample collection, hyperthyroidism patients were given methimazole at a starting dose of 30 mg daily, and ophthalmopathy patients were given high-dose intravenous methylprednisolone. A discovery set of about 99 patients (roughly 41 ophthalmopathy, approximately 58 stable hyperthyroidism) was enrolled to explore V-J signatures distinguishing ophthalmopathy from hyperthyroidism. The independent validation cohort included about 20 hyperthyroidism patients plus 17 patients who later progressed from hyperthyroidism to ophthalmopathy. In over 5 hyperthyroidism patients, the T-cell repertoire of thyroid tissue was compared with the T-cell repertoire of blood. The 95 to 100 discovery patients were randomly divided into training and test sets at a 7:3 ratio.

From the cysteine through the phenylalanine, the CDR3 covers 18 amino acids. Just CDR3 DNA is preserved here, 54 bases in frame from base 1. Trimming removed 8 bases from V and 3 bases from J, leaving 28 bases between the germline ends. Ophthalmopathy patients had moderately to severely active disease, Clinical Activity Score of at least 3, NOSPECS grade of at least 4, and disease duration under 3 months. Patients with other autoimmune diseases, uncontrolled infections, pregnancy or lactation were excluded from the study. Diagnosis was based on clinical symptoms, serum thyroxine, TRAb, thyroid ultrasound and orbital computed tomography. Using Ficoll-Paque density gradient centrifugation, PBMCs were isolated from 9 to 10 ml of fresh peripheral blood. Trizol reagent was used to extract the total RNA, and its quality was then checked on an Agilent 2100 Bioanalyzer. Beyond this particular receptor, the publication reports: No statistical method was used to set the sample size in advance, and the investigators knew which group each participant was assigned to. In validation, the model predicted ophthalmopathy progression with 70.59% sensitivity and approximately 78% specificity; eleven to twelve predicted patients were CT-confirmed with GO in a median of 6.5 months. Ophthalmopathy was separated from stable hyperthyroidism by the 13-signature model with just under 90% sensitivity and 81% to 83% specificity in cross-validation and with 80%/75% in the test set. Among expanded thyroid clonotypes with frequency above 0.001, most also showed up in blood, which suggests that blood repertoires may reflect the thyroid immune response.

In the case of this clonotype: Its antigen is currently not known. No qualities accompany the bases; no much larger clone lies one base away.

TCR beta CDR3 regions were amplified from RNA transcripts for repertoire sequencing. The first round of RT-PCR was done with HTBI primers and the Qiagen OneStep RT-PCR kit, and was followed by a second round of multiplex PCR, then size selection and purification. The libraries underwent paired-end sequencing with 100 bp reads on an Illumina HiSeq2000. From the authors' description of their analysis: Reads were processed with SOAPnuke, discarding reads with adapters, uncalled bases, mean Phred below 15, or no exact constant-primer or identifier match. High-quality paired reads were merged with COPE v1.2.5. Each unique nucleotide sequence was defined as a clonotype, and clonotypes were aligned to IMGT TRB V, D and J references with MiTCR v1.1. The analysis was limited to V-J combinations with a frequency above 0.0001, which together covered approximately 99% of repertoires. A TCR clonal expansion and chaos score per V-J combination was defined as the ratio of F50 clonal expansion to chaos observed in the TCRdist matrix. Welch's t-statistics and random forest were used to reduce features to 13 V-J combinations, which were fed into a naive Bayes classifier. Thyroid-blood repertoire similarity was quantified with the Morisita-Horn index. The raw public data were reprocessed by TCRdb itself: fastp quality trimming at Q25, MiXCR clonotype calling, in-frame beta chains only. CDR3 protein duplicates are merged, each entry listing the most common genes and DNA. The V and J calls shown here were made by TCRdb, not taken from the authors' results. The sample table records roughly 160,000 distinct CDR3 sequences; approximately 40% of these occur just once. Of the sample, about 8.2% is held by the ten largest clones.

The chain links TRBV12-3 or TRBV12-4 with TRBJ1-1, with TRBD1 as a weak D call on 6 bases. This TCR came from a man aged 25-45 years with Graves' ophthalmopathy. Donor details come from another sample of the same person, matched by shared clones. The sequencing input was peripheral blood. The CDR3 sequence is CASGRRTGGASEDTEAFF. The bases read TGTGCCAGCGGACGGAGAACCGGGGGCGCGTCGGAGGACACTGAAGCTTTCTTT.